The 32 T cell receptor beta chains given below trace back to one sample, sequenced in a study of blood T cell repertoires in COVID-19 (dated by TCRdb to 2018 to 2021). Library preparation employed the immunoSEQ multiplex PCR assay. TCRdb stores this immuneACCESS table with in-frame sequences only. Part of the clones is absent; in the studies checked, under half of the shortfall reflects unresolved V genes, and no reason is known for the rest. The sample table records around 250,000 clones; around 93% of these occur just once. The ten largest clones take up 1.2% of the sample. The source material was PBMCs or T cells enriched from blood (not recorded which). Source of these receptors: a human donor in a cohort exposed to, infected with or recovered from COVID-19 (not recorded which). The donor label of this sample is uncertain.

This chain connects TRBV10-3 to TRBJ1-3, with a tentative D call TRBD1 (5 bases). The CDR3 extends over 13 amino acids. The germline gives CDR1 ENHRY, CDR2 SYGVKD. V lost 6 bases and J lost 8, with 14 bases in between. This CDR3 reads CAIRDPGGDTIYF. The CDR3 DNA reads as TGTGCCATCAGGGACCCCGGGGGGGACACCATATATTTT.

The chain recombines TRBV21-1 with TRBJ2-3; the table's D call TRBD2 went unverified against the DNA. TRBV21-1 has pseudogene status. CDR3 length: 14 amino acids. CDR3 sequence: CALSGGASTDTQYF. The DNA of the CDR3 is TGTGCCCTCAGCGGGGGAGCTAGCACAGATACGCAGTATTTT.

This chain joins TRBV5-1 and TRBJ1-1; D uncertain. CDR1 is SGHRS, CDR2 YFSETQ, per germline. V was pared by 0 bases and J by 1 base, with 25 bases between. This CDR3 spans 20 amino acids. This chain's CDR3 is CASSLAAAGVSSEGNTEAFF. The CDR3 DNA reads as TGCGCCAGCAGCTTGGCCGCGGCAGGAGTAAGCTCAGAGGGGAACACTGAAGCTTTCTTT.

This chain links TRBV5-1 with TRBJ1-3, with unresolved D. Trimming shortened V by 3 bases and J by 0 bases, and 10 bases separated the two germline ends. Germline loops: CDR1 SGHRS, CDR2 YFSETQ. CDR3 size: 15 residues. The chain's CDR3 is CASSSDWSSGNTIYF. The DNA of the CDR3 is TGCGCCAGCAGCTCGGACTGGAGCTCTGGAAACACCATATATTTT.

The chain links TRBV9 to TRBJ1-2; no clear D. V shed 0 bases and J shed 4 bases, with 10 bases lying between them. The CDR3 spans 14 residues. Per the germline V gene, CDR1 is SGDLS and CDR2 is YYNGEE. The CDR3 nucleotides are TGTGCCAGCAGCGTAGTTTCGGGGTTCTATGGCTACACCTTC. Amino acids: CASSVVSGFYGYTF.

The chain employs TRBV10-3 and TRBJ2-7; maybe TRBD1 (5 bases). In germline, CDR1 is ENHRY, CDR2 SYGVKD. There are 17 residues in the CDR3. Deletions cut 0 bases from V and 4 bases from J, with 19 bases between. This CDR3 is CAISESKTAQFFYEQYF. CDR3 nucleotides: TGTGCCATCAGTGAGTCGAAGACAGCCCAATTTTTTTACGAGCAGTACTTC.

V and J are TRBV4-1 and TRBJ2-7; D is perhaps TRBD1 (6 bases). Germline V lookup: CDR1 MGHRA, CDR2 YSYEKL. V lost 0 bases to trimming and J lost 5 bases, with 14 bases between them. There are 15 residues in the CDR3. The CDR3 coding sequence is TGCGCCAGCAGCCAAGAAGCAGGGGTTCGTAACGAGCAGTACTTC. It specifies CASSQEAGVRNEQYF.

The chain combines TRBV7-9 with TRBJ1-3, with TRBD1 matching over 7 bases. CDR1 SEHNR and CDR2 FQNEAQ come from the germline V gene (reference sequence). V dropped 4 bases and J dropped 3; count of bases not matched to a gene: 9. The CDR3 covers 16 residues. The CDR3: CASSSDRLSRGNTIYF. The CDR3 region has the DNA TGTGCCAGCAGCTCGGACAGGCTTAGTCGTGGAAACACCATATATTTT.

The chain is built from TRBV9 and TRBJ2-2, with TRBD2 as a possible D gene (6 bases). The germline V gene encodes CDR1 SGDLS and CDR2 YYNGEE. V gave up 4 bases and J gave up 3 bases, with 16 bases separating them. This CDR3 region has 16 residues. The CDR3 region is CASSPRSGLDTGELFF. The DNA for the CDR3 is TGTGCCAGCAGCCCCCGGAGCGGGTTAGACACCGGGGAGCTGTTTTTT.

The J gene is TRBJ2-7, the V gene TRBV5-1; TRBD1 matches at 7 bases. The CDR3 covers 15 residues. Germline trimming cut 0 bases from V and 2 bases from J; bases unmatched to any gene: 5. The germline CDR1 and CDR2 sequences are SGHRS and YFSETQ. CDR3 loop: CASSLDPGQAYEQYF. CDR3 DNA sequence: TGCGCCAGCAGCTTGGATCCAGGACAGGCCTACGAGCAGTACTTC.

The V and J genes are TRBV6-5 and TRBJ2-7; no clear D. V was pared by 4 bases and J by 3 bases, with 7 bases between. CDR1 is MNHEY, CDR2 SVGAGI, per germline. The CDR3 covers 12 residues. The CDR3 reads CASSSANYEQYF. DNA for the CDR3: TGTGCCAGCAGTTCCGCGAACTACGAGCAGTACTTC.

The chain uses TRBV7-2 and TRBJ1-1, with unresolved D. Trimming took off 4 bases at V and 0 bases at J, with 6 bases between the two ends. Germline assignment: CDR1 SGHTA and CDR2 FQGNSA. The CDR3 extends over 13 amino acids. CDR3 bases: TGTGCCAGCAGCTCTGAGTTGAACACTGAAGCTTTCTTT. The encoded protein is CASSSELNTEAFF.

V and J are TRBV7-2 and TRBJ1-1, with D perhaps matching TRBD1 (5 bases). Germline V lookup: CDR1 SGHTA, CDR2 FQGNSA. The CDR3 sequence is 12 residues long. The V end was cut by 5 bases, the J end by 6 bases, with 10 bases between. CDR3 nucleotides: TGTGCCAGCAGCGGGGCGGGGCCTGAAGCTTTCTTT. Encoded protein: CASSGAGPEAFF.

The rearrangement uses TRBV19 and TRBJ1-1; no clear D. Per the germline V gene, CDR1 is LNHDA and CDR2 is SQIVND (reference sequence). V lost 4 bases to trimming and J lost 4 bases, with 10 bases between them. The CDR3 contains 13 residues. CDR3 region: CASSSGGATEAFF. Here the CDR3 DNA reads TGTGCCAGTAGTAGCGGCGGCGCCACTGAAGCTTTCTTT.

V usage is TRBV6-5 and J usage is TRBJ1-2; 8 bases map to TRBD1. The CDR3 consists of 14 residues. J lost 3 bases, V lost 0 bases, and 0 bases had no gene match. Germline CDR1 reads MNHEY; CDR2 reads SVGAGI. CDR3 DNA sequence: TGTGCCAGCAGTTACTCGGACAGGGACTATGGCTACACCTTC. Its protein product is CASSYSDRDYGYTF.

The V gene is TRBV18, the J gene TRBJ1-1, with 10 positions matching TRBD1. J was trimmed by 4 bases and V by 5 bases; bases with no gene match: 13. Germline V gene data show CDR1 as KGHSH and CDR2 as LQKENI. The CDR3 length is 17 residues. The CDR3 region has the DNA TGTGCCAGCTCATCGACGACAGGGGGCTCTGGCCCCACTGAAGCTTTCTTT. Residues: CASSSTTGGSGPTEAFF.

This rearrangement joins TRBV13 to TRBJ2-3, with 7 positions matching TRBD2. V dropped 8 bases and J dropped 4; count of bases not matched to a gene: 12. The CDR3 covers 15 residues. CDR1 PRHDT and CDR2 FYEKMQ come from the germline V gene (reference sequence). This CDR3 reads CASSLRAGPADTQYF. The CDR3 DNA is TGTGCCAGCTCCCTAAGAGCGGGGCCTGCAGATACGCAGTATTTT.

The V gene is TRBV10-3, the J gene TRBJ1-4, with D perhaps matching TRBD1 (5 bases). The CDR3 is made up of 14 amino acids. Germline loops: CDR1 ENHRY, CDR2 SYGVKD. Trimming took 9 bases from V and 7 from J, leaving 18 bases between them. The CDR3 reads CAMSAAGYGEKLFF. CDR3 DNA sequence: TGTGCCATGAGCGCGGCAGGGTATGGTGAAAAACTGTTTTTT.

This chain uses TRBV2 with TRBJ2-7, with D perhaps matching TRBD2 (5 bases). The germline CDR1 and CDR2 sequences are SNHLY and FYNNEI. Trimming removed 4 bases at V and 0 bases at J, with 13 bases between. This CDR3 contains 15 residues. The CDR3 protein is CASSAISGTSYEQYF. The CDR3 DNA follows: TGTGCCAGCAGTGCCATCAGCGGAACCTCCTACGAGCAGTACTTC.

The V call is TRBV19, the J call TRBJ1-5; 7 bases match TRBD1. The V and J ends lost 7 bases and 5 bases, in that order; junction bases with no gene match: 11. Germline V CDR1 and CDR2: LNHDA, SQIVND (reference sequence). CDR3 length equals 15 residues. This CDR3 reads CASTPQKGADQPQHF. The CDR3 DNA follows: TGTGCCAGTACCCCCCAAAAGGGGGCAGATCAGCCCCAGCATTTT. Full variable domain (rest looked up from reference TRBV19 and TRBJ1-5): DGGITQSPKYLFRKEGQNVTLSCEQNLNHDAMYWYRQDPGQGLRLIYYSQIVNDFQKGDIAEGYSVSREKKESFPLTVTSAQKNPTAFYLCASTPQKGADQPQHFGDGTRLSIL.

The V gene is TRBV28, the J gene TRBJ1-5; 7 bases line up with TRBD1. This CDR3 region has 19 residues. J lost 1 base, V lost 5 bases, and 17 bases had no gene match. Germline-derived CDR1 and CDR2 are MDHEN and SYDVKM. DNA of the CDR3: TGTGCCAGCAGTGGCAGGACAGGAACCTTTAGGGTAAGCAATCAGCCCCAGCATTTT. Amino acid sequence: CASSGRTGTFRVSNQPQHF. Full variable domain (outside the CDR3, taken from reference TRBV28 and TRBJ1-5): DVKVTQSSRYLVKRTGEKVFLECVQDMDHENMFWYRQDPGLGLRLIYFSYDVKMKEKGDIPEGYSVSREKKERFSLILESASTNQTSMYLCASSGRTGTFRVSNQPQHFGDGTRLSIL.

The chain combines TRBV30 with TRBJ1-6; no reliable D call. Germline V CDR1 and CDR2: GTSNPN, SVGIG (reference sequence). The CDR3 extends over 15 amino acids. Trimming cost V 5 bases and J 0 bases, with 11 bases left between them. The CDR3 spells CAWRTGSSYNSPLHF. The DNA of the CDR3 is TGTGCCTGGCGGACGGGGAGCTCCTATAATTCACCCCTCCACTTT.

The chain has TRBV9 and TRBJ2-5; 7 nucleotides line up with TRBD1. V was clipped by 4 bases and J by 11 bases; unmatched bases: 11. The V gene's germline CDR1 is SGDLS and CDR2 YYNGEE. This CDR3 has 13 amino acids. DNA for the CDR3: TGTGCCAGCAGCCAGAAATGGGACAGCCCACAGTACTTC. Translated, it gives CASSQKWDSPQYF.

This clone showed up just once. V usage is TRBV4-1 and J usage is TRBJ2-7; no definite D call. V shed 0 bases and J shed 4 bases, with 7 bases lying between them. This CDR3 comprises 13 residues. Germline lookup yields CDR1 MGHRA and CDR2 YSYEKL. The CDR3 here is CASSQDGQYEQYF. The CDR3 region has the DNA TGCGCCAGCAGCCAAGATGGGCAGTACGAGCAGTACTTC.

The rearrangement joins TRBV4-3 to TRBJ2-7; 8 bases match TRBD2. Per germline, CDR1 LGHNA and CDR2 YSLEER. V trimming: 1 base; J trimming: 0 bases; junction bases outside the gene matches: 2. The CDR3 is 15 residues long. This CDR3 reads CASSQGSGISYEQYF. The CDR3 DNA sequence: TGCGCCAGCAGCCAAGGTAGCGGGATCTCCTACGAGCAGTACTTC.

The chain links TRBV19 to TRBJ2-3; possibly TRBD1 for D (5 bases). CDR1 and CDR2 (germline): LNHDA, SQIVND (reference sequence). CDR3 length equals 15 residues. Trimming removed 0 bases at V and 2 bases at J, with 9 bases between. CDR3 bases: TGTGCCAGTAGTATAGACGGCAGGGTCACAGATACGCAGTATTTT. Its translation: CASSIDGRVTDTQYF.

V gene TRBV24-1 combines with J gene TRBJ1-2, with no clear D. This CDR3 spans 13 amino acids. V lost 7 bases and J lost 5, with 13 bases in between. CDR1 is KGHDR and CDR2 is SFDVKD in the germline V gene. This CDR3 reads CATSGSSLYGYTF. As DNA, the CDR3 is TGTGCCACCAGCGGAAGTAGCCTATATGGCTACACCTTC.

The gene calls are TRBV11-2 and TRBJ1-5; a possible D gene is TRBD1 (6 bases). This CDR3 contains 13 residues. Trimming cost V 6 bases and J 6 bases, with 12 bases left between them. The germline gives CDR1 SGHAT, CDR2 FQNNGV. CDR3 in amino acids: CASSSFRGQPQHF. CDR3 sequence (DNA): TGTGCCAGCAGTTCCTTCAGGGGTCAGCCCCAGCATTTT.

The chain carries TRBV7-2 and TRBJ2-7, with 9 bases lining up with TRBD1. This CDR3 has 14 amino acids. Trimming took 5 bases from V and 4 from J; bases not matched to a gene: 6. Germline values: CDR1 SGHTA, CDR2 FQGNSA. The CDR3 region has the DNA TGTGCCAGCAGCGGACAGGGGAATCTTTACGAGCAGTACTTC. Amino acid sequence: CASSGQGNLYEQYF. The full variable domain, rest sourced from reference TRBV7-2 and TRBJ2-7, is GAGVSQSPSNKVTEKGKDVELRCDPISGHTALYWYRQSLGQGLEFLIYFQGNSAPDKSGLPSDRFSAERTGGSVSTLTIQRTQQEDSAVYLCASSGQGNLYEQYFGPGTRLTVT.

V and J are TRBV30 and TRBJ2-5, with TRBD1 matching 11 bases. V gave up 3 bases and J gave up 5 bases; unmatched junction bases: 2. This CDR3 spans 13 amino acids. Germline assignment: CDR1 GTSNPN and CDR2 SVGIG (reference sequence). In nucleotides, the CDR3 is TGTGCCTGGAGGGACAGGGGGCGGGAGACCCAGTACTTC. Protein: CAWRDRGRETQYF.

The rearrangement uses TRBV18 and TRBJ2-6; D possibly corresponds to TRBD1 (5 bases). The CDR3 length is 17 residues. With 2 bases removed from V and 0 bases from J, the gap between germline ends came to 11 bases. The germline V gene encodes CDR1 KGHSH and CDR2 LQKENI. CDR3 DNA sequence: TGTGCCAGCTCACCAAGACAGCGTAGCTCTGGGGCCAACGTCCTGACTTTC. This gives the protein CASSPRQRSSGANVLTF. Looking up the rest from reference TRBV18 and TRBJ2-6 gives the full variable domain: NAGVMQNPRHLVRRRGQEARLRCSPMKGHSHVYWYRQLPEEGLKFMVYLQKENIIDESGMPKERFSAEFPKEGPSILRIQQVVRGDSAAYFCASSPRQRSSGANVLTFGAGSRLTVL.

The rearrangement links TRBV14 to TRBJ1-5, with 8 bases matching TRBD1. CDR1 is SGHDN and CDR2 is FVKESK in the germline V gene. The CDR3 has 13 residues. Trimming removed 4 bases from V and 9 bases from J; junction bases left unmatched: 5. DNA of the CDR3: TGTGCCAGCAGCCGGACAGGGTTTGGGCCCCAGCATTTT. It is translated as CASSRTGFGPQHF.